This passage covers 27 T cell receptor beta chains from one sample sequenced in a study of early T cells in non-severe SARS-CoV-2 infection. Using its own MiXCR run on the 5' RACE reads, TCRdb lists one record per CDR3 protein. The table shows about 71,000 distinct CDR3 sequences, with over 10% occurring only once. The sample was whole blood, taken at baseline. The receptors stem from an adult who was a healthcare worker with PCR-confirmed SARS-CoV-2 infection or an uninfected control (not recorded which).

This chain uses TRBV7-2 with TRBJ1-1; 10 bases agree with TRBD1. CDR3 length equals 15 residues. CDR1 is SGHTA and CDR2 is FQGNSA in the germline V gene. V lost 4 bases, J lost 11 bases, and 13 bases stayed unmatched. This CDR3 reads CASSSSPGTGVRAFF. CDR3 nucleotides: TGTGCCAGCAGCTCCTCTCCCGGGACAGGGGTAAGGGCTTTCTTT.

At least ten counts were recorded for this clonotype. This chain links TRBV20-1 with TRBJ1-1; no reliable D call. With 5 bases removed from V and 5 bases from J, the gap between germline ends came to 18 bases. Germline assignment: CDR1 DFQATT and CDR2 SNEGSKA (reference sequence). This CDR3 is built from 14 residues. The CDR3, as DNA: TGCAGTGCTCCGGAGCCTCGGGGTCAGACTGAAGCTTTCTTT. Its translation: CSAPEPRGQTEAFF.

This clonotype was counted many times. This chain links TRBV4-1 with TRBJ2-3; D not certain. The CDR3 extends over 11 amino acids. Trimming took 5 bases from V and 4 from J, leaving 4 bases between them. CDR1 is MGHRA, CDR2 YSYEKL, per germline. CDR3 in DNA: TGCGCCAGCAGCTTATCAGATACGCAGTATTTT. It encodes CASSLSDTQYF.

This clonotype was seen repeatedly, ten times or more. CDR3 in DNA: TGTGCCAGCAGTGACGCCAAGCAGATTGTAGCGGATTCACCCCTCCACTTT. Protein: CASSDAKQIVADSPLHF. The chain combines TRBV6-4 with TRBJ1-6; no clear D gene. V lost 2 bases and J 8 bases, leaving 19 bases between the germline ends. CDR1 is MRHNA, CDR2 SNTAGT, per germline. The length of the CDR3 is 17 residues.

The CDR3 DNA follows: TGTGCCAGCAGCTTAGCGGCCCAGTCAGATACGCAGTATTTT. It yields the protein CASSLAAQSDTQYF. The J gene is TRBJ2-3, the V gene TRBV7-2; D unresolved. Trimming shortened V by 0 bases and J by 4 bases, and 8 bases separated the two germline ends. This CDR3 spans 14 amino acids. CDR1 SGHTA and CDR2 FQGNSA come from the germline V gene.

In its sample, this clonotype was seen many times. V is TRBV5-8 and J is TRBJ1-4, with D possibly matching TRBD1 (5 bases). CDR3 size: 17 residues. The V gene's germline CDR1 is SGHTS and CDR2 YDEGEE. Trimming shortened V by 0 bases and J by 7 bases, and 19 bases separated the two germline ends. The CDR3 DNA is TGTGCCAGCAGCTTGGTGGGGGACTCGGGCACGGTTGAAAAACTGTTTTTT. Its translation: CASSLVGDSGTVEKLFF.

This clonotype was counted many times. The chain links TRBV28 to TRBJ1-1; D gene uncertain. This CDR3 has 16 residues. V was clipped by 5 bases and J by 0 bases, with 16 bases between them. Looked up from germline, CDR1 is MDHEN and CDR2 is SYDVKM. DNA of the CDR3: TGTGCCAGCAGTAAGGAGGGTCAAGGGATGAACACTGAAGCTTTCTTT. It encodes CASSKEGQGMNTEAFF.

The V and J genes are TRBV4-2 and TRBJ2-7; 9 bases align to TRBD1. Germline assignment: CDR1 LGHNA and CDR2 YNFKEQ. The CDR3 contains 15 residues. V dropped 3 bases and J dropped 5; count of bases not matched to a gene: 8. The CDR3 coding sequence is TGTGCCAGCAGCCAGTCGACAGGGGGATACGACGAGCAGTACTTC. It translates to CASSQSTGGYDEQYF.

The chain is built from TRBV7-2 and TRBJ2-5, with 8 positions matching TRBD1. V was clipped by 6 bases and J by 3 bases; unmatched bases: 6. CDR1 SGHTA and CDR2 FQGNSA come from the germline V gene. CDR3 length: 14 amino acids. Here the CDR3 DNA reads TGTGCCAGCAGACCTGGACAGGGAGAAGAGACCCAGTACTTC. It encodes CASRPGQGEETQYF. The complete variable domain, with remaining parts taken from reference TRBV7-2 and TRBJ2-5, reads GAGVSQSPSNKVTEKGKDVELRCDPISGHTALYWYRQSLGQGLEFLIYFQGNSAPDKSGLPSDRFSAERTGGSVSTLTIQRTQQEDSAVYLCASRPGQGEETQYFGPGTRLLVL.

V usage is TRBV16 and J usage is TRBJ2-1; TRBD1 is a possible D gene (5 bases). V lost 1 base and J 0 bases, leaving 10 bases between the germline ends. CDR3 length: 16 residues. CDR1 and CDR2 (germline): KGHSY, FQNENV. CDR3 nucleotides: TGTGCCAGCAGCCAATGGGGCAGAGGCTCCTACAATGAGCAGTTCTTC. Its translation: CASSQWGRGSYNEQFF.

The sample holds a few counts of this clonotype. The chain carries TRBV6-5 and TRBJ2-7; D tentatively reads TRBD1 or TRBD2 (5 bases each). CDR1 MNHEY and CDR2 SVGAGI come from the germline V gene. The CDR3 spans 14 residues. Trimming stripped 3 bases from V and 5 bases from J, with 14 bases between. CDR3 in DNA: TGTGCCAGCAGTTATTTAGGGGCGGAGGACGAGCAGTACTTC. Translated, it gives CASSYLGAEDEQYF.

This chain connects TRBV4-1 to TRBJ2-1; the match to TRBD2 covers 13 bases. V trimming: 6 bases; J trimming: 9 bases; junction bases outside the gene matches: 11. CDR3 length: 16 amino acids. Germline assignment: CDR1 MGHRA and CDR2 YSYEKL. For the CDR3, the DNA is TGCGCCAGCAGGGGGACTAGCGGGGTTCAAAGAGGTGAGCAGTTCTTC. Protein sequence: CASRGTSGVQRGEQFF.

The table lists this clonotype with a few counts. The genes are TRBV10-2 and TRBJ1-5, with D possibly being TRBD1 (5 bases). The germline V and J ends were trimmed by 8 bases and 2 bases, with 16 bases remaining between them. Per germline, CDR1 WSHSY and CDR2 SAAADI. This CDR3 region has 15 residues. CDR3 nucleotides: TGCGCCAGCTCACAGGCACTGTTGCGCAATCAGCCCCAGCATTTT. This translates into CASSQALLRNQPQHF.

This clonotype has ten or more counts. The rearrangement uses TRBV10-3 and TRBJ2-1; D is possibly TRBD1 or TRBD2 (6 bases each). Trimming cost V 3 bases and J 1 base, with 10 bases left between them. Germline V lookup: CDR1 ENHRY, CDR2 SYGVKD. The CDR3 consists of 15 residues. CDR3 sequence: CAISEGGPSYNEQFF. The CDR3 coding sequence is TGTGCCATCAGTGAAGGGGGGCCGTCCTACAATGAGCAGTTCTTC.

This clonotype was counted many times. The CDR3 DNA reads TGTGCCAGCAGGCCCCACCTCTCCTACAATGAGCAGTTCTTC. It encodes CASRPHLSYNEQFF. The chain carries TRBV3-1 and TRBJ2-1, with D uncertain. This CDR3 is 14 amino acids long. Germline loops: CDR1 LGHDT, CDR2 YNNKEL (reference sequence). V lost 6 bases and J lost 0, with 9 bases in between.

The CDR3 loop reads CASSLMSTDTQYF. For the CDR3, the DNA is TGTGCCAGCAGCTTAATGAGCACAGATACGCAGTATTTT. The genes are TRBV7-3 and TRBJ2-3; D is undetermined. Germline V gene sequence: CDR1 SGHTA, CDR2 FQGTGA. This CDR3 has 13 amino acids. With 1 base removed from V and 0 bases from J, the gap between germline ends came to 2 bases.

This clonotype was counted many times. The chain joins TRBV28 to TRBJ1-1; tentatively, D is TRBD1 (5 bases). The CDR3 is made up of 15 amino acids. Between the trimmed V and J ends, which lost 6 bases and 3 bases, there was a span of 17 bases. Looked up from germline, CDR1 is MDHEN and CDR2 is SYDVKM. CDR3 nucleotide sequence: TGTGCCAGCAGGCGCAGGAGGGGAATGCACACTGAAGCTTTCTTT. Translation gives CASRRRRGMHTEAFF.

The chain employs TRBV6-2 or TRBV6-3 and TRBJ2-3, with no clear D. With 5 bases removed from V and 2 bases from J, the gap between germline ends came to 11 bases. Germline values: CDR1 MNHEY, CDR2 SVGEGT. The CDR3 loop spans 14 amino acids. The CDR3 protein is CASSTRGPTDTQYF. CDR3 nucleotide sequence: TGTGCCAGCAGTACCCGTGGTCCCACAGATACGCAGTATTTT.

V and J are TRBV29-1 and TRBJ1-1; D not certain. Germline-derived CDR1 and CDR2 are SQVTM and ANQGSEA. Trimming stripped 4 bases from V and 2 bases from J, with 11 bases between. The CDR3 contains 13 residues. The CDR3 DNA follows: TGCAGCGTTGCCCAGGTCCTAAACACTGAAGCTTTCTTT. Translating gives CSVAQVLNTEAFF.

This clonotype was counted at least ten times. The J gene is TRBJ2-7, the V gene TRBV3-1; 9 positions match TRBD1. Germline trimming cut 3 bases from V and 2 bases from J; bases unmatched to any gene: 5. CDR3 length: 15 amino acids. CDR1 LGHDT and CDR2 YNNKEL come from the germline V gene (reference sequence). The CDR3 DNA reads TGTGCCAGCAGCCAGATATGGGACAGGGCCTACGAGCAGTACTTC. Translated, it gives CASSQIWDRAYEQYF.

The chain combines TRBV7-2 with TRBJ1-6, with a tentative D call TRBD1 (6 bases). Germline V lookup: CDR1 SGHTA, CDR2 FQGNSA. V was cut by 3 bases and J by 16 bases, with 10 bases left in between. CDR3 length: 11 amino acids. This chain's CDR3 is CASSFGQFLHF. The DNA for the CDR3 is TGTGCCAGCAGCTTCGGACAGTTTCTCCACTTT.

This clonotype has a handful of counts. This chain connects TRBV11-2 to TRBJ2-1, with D perhaps matching TRBD1 or TRBD2 (6 bases each). Trimming left V 0 bases short and J 0 bases short, with 15 bases between. The CDR3 sequence is 18 residues long. Germline V CDR1 and CDR2: SGHAT, FQNNGV. As DNA, the CDR3 is TGTGCCAGCAGCTTAGAGGAACGGGGGCCCAGCTCCTACAATGAGCAGTTCTTC. Translation gives CASSLEERGPSSYNEQFF.

The chain couples TRBV4-1 to TRBJ1-5, with D maybe TRBD1 (6 bases). The length of the CDR3 is 15 residues. V lost 1 base and J 6 bases, leaving 13 bases between the germline ends. In germline, CDR1 is MGHRA, CDR2 YSYEKL. The DNA for the CDR3 is TGCGCCAGCAGCCAAGTGGTACAGGGAAGTCAGCCCCAGCATTTT. Protein sequence: CASSQVVQGSQPQHF.

The genes are TRBV2 and TRBJ2-7; D unclear. The V gene lost 4 bases and the J gene lost 0 bases, with 10 bases spanning the gap. CDR1 is SNHLY and CDR2 is FYNNEI in the germline V gene. The CDR3 length is 14 residues. CDR3 bases: TGTGCCAGCAGTGGAATGTACGGCTCCTACGAGCAGTACTTC. Translation: CASSGMYGSYEQYF.

The chain combines TRBV7-2 with TRBJ2-3; D is ambiguous. V lost 7 bases and J lost 3, with 11 bases in between. The germline CDR1 and CDR2 sequences are SGHTA and FQGNSA. The CDR3 has 13 amino acids. For the CDR3, the DNA is TGTGCCAGCATCCCCCGACCTACAGATACGCAGTATTTT. It encodes CASIPRPTDTQYF.

This clonotype has ten or more counts. This rearrangement joins TRBV2 to TRBJ1-2; no definite D call. Deletions cut 2 bases from V and 1 base from J, with 8 bases between. CDR3 size: 14 residues. Germline V gene sequence: CDR1 SNHLY, CDR2 FYNNEI. The CDR3 sequence is CASSEQSINYGYTF. DNA for the CDR3: TGTGCCAGCAGTGAACAGTCCATTAACTATGGCTACACCTTC. Based on the CDR3 plus reference TRBV2 and TRBJ1-2, the full variable domain is EPEVTQTPSHQVTQMGQEVILRCVPISNHLYFYWYRQILGQKVEFLVSFYNNEISEKSEIFDDQFSVERPDGSNFTLKIRSTKLEDSAMYFCASSEQSINYGYTFGSGTRLTVV.

This clonotype was counted at least ten times. The chain employs TRBV29-1 and TRBJ2-1; D unresolved. The CDR3 totals 13 residues. CDR1 is SQVTM and CDR2 is ANQGSEA in the germline V gene. Trimming took off 6 bases at V and 10 bases at J, with 19 bases between the two ends. The CDR3 sequence: CSVSPVDLGEQFF. CDR3 in DNA: TGCAGCGTCTCCCCGGTGGACCTCGGGGAGCAGTTCTTC.